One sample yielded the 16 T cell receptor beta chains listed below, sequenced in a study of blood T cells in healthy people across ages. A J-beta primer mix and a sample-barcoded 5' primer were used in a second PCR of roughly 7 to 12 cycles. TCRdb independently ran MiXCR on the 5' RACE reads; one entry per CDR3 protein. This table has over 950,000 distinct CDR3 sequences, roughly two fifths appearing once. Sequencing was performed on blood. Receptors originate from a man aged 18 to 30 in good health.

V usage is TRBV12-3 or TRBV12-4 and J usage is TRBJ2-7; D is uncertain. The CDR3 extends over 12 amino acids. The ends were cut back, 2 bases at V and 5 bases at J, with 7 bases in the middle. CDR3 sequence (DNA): TGTGCCAGCAGTTTAATACGGCACGAGCAGTACTTC. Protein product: CASSLIRHEQYF.

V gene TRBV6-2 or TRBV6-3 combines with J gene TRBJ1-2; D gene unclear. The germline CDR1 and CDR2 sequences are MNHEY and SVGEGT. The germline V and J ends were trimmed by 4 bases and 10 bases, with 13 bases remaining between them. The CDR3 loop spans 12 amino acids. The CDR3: CASSFPEETYTF. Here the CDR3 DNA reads TGTGCCAGCAGTTTCCCGGAAGAGACCTACACCTTC.

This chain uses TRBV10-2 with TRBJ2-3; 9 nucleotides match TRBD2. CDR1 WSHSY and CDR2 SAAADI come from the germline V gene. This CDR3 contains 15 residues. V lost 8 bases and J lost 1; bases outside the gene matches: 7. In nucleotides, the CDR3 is TGCGCCAGCGGTCTAGCGGGAACCCGCACAGATACGCAGTATTTT. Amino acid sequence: CASGLAGTRTDTQYF.

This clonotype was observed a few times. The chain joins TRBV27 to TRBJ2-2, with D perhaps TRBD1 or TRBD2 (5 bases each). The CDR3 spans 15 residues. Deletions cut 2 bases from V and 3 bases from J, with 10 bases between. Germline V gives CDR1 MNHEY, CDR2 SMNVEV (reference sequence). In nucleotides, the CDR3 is TGTGCCAGCAGTTTAGAGGGGCTACACACCGGGGAGCTGTTTTTT. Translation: CASSLEGLHTGELFF.

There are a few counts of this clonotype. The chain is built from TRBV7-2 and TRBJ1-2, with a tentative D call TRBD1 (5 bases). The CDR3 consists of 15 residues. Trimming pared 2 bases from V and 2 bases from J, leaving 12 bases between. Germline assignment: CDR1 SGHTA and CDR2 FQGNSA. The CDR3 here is CASSLYATANYGYTF. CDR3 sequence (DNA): TGTGCCAGCAGCTTATACGCGACAGCAAACTATGGCTACACCTTC.

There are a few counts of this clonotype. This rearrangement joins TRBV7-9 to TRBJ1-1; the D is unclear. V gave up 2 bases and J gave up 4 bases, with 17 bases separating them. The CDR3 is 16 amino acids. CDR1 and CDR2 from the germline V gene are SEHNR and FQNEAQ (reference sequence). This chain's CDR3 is CASSLRSAGLGTEAFF. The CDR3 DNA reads TGTGCCAGCAGCTTACGTTCCGCGGGGTTGGGCACTGAAGCTTTCTTT.

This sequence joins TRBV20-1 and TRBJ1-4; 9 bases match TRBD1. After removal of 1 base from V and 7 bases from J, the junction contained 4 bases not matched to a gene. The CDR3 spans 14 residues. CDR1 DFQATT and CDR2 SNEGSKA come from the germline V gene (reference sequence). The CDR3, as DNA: TGCAGTGCTAGAGGTGGGACAGGGAGTGAAAAACTGTTTTTT. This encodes CSARGGTGSEKLFF.

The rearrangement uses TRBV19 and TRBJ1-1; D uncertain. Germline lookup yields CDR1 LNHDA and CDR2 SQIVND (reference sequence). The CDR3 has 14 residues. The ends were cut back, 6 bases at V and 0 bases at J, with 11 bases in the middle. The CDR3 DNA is TGTGCCAGTAGGGACCCGGGGTTGAACACTGAAGCTTTCTTT. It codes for CASRDPGLNTEAFF.

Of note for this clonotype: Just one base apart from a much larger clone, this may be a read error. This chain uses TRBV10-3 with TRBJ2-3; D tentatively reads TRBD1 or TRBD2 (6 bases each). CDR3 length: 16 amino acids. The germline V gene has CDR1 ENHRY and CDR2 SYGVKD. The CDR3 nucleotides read TGTCCCATCAGGCAAACTAGCAGGGGCCACACAGATACGCAGTATTTT. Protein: CPIRQTSRGHTDTQYF.

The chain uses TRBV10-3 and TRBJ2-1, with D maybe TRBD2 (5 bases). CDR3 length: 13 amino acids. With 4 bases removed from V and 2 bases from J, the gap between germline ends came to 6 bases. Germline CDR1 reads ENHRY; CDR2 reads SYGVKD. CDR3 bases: TGTGCCATCAGTGGACTAACCTACAATGAGCAGTTCTTC. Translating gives CAISGLTYNEQFF.

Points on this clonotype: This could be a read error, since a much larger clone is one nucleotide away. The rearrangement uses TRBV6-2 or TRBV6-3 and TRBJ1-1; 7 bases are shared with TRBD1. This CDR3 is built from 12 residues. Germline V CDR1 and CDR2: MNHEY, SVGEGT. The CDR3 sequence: CAGSYRGTEAFF. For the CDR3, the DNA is TGTGCCGGCAGTTACAGGGGTACTGAAGCTTTCTTT.

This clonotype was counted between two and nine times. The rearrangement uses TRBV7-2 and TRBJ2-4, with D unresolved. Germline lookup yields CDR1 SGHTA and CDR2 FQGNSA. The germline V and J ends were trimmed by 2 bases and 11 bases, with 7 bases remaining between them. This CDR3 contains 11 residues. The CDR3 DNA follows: TGTGCCAGCAGCTTAACGGGCCTTCAGTACTTC. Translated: CASSLTGLQYF.

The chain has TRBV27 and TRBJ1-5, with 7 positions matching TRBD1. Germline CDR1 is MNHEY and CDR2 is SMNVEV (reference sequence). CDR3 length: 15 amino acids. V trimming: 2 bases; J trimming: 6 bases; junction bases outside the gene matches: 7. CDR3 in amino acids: CASSLDRAPGQPQHF. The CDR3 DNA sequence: TGTGCCAGCAGTTTAGACAGGGCCCCCGGTCAGCCCCAGCATTTT.

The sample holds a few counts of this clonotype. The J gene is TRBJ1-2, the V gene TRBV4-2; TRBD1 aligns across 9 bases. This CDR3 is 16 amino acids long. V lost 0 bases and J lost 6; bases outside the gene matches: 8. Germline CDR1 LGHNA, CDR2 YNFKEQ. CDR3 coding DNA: TGTGCCAGCAGCCAAGAAGGGACAGGGCTGGTTCATGGCTACACCTTC. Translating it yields CASSQEGTGLVHGYTF.

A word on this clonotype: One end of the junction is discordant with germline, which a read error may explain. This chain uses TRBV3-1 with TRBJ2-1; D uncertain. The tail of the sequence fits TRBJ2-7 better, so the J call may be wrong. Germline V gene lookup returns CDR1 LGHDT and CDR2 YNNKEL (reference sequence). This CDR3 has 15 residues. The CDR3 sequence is CAGSQESISYNEQYF. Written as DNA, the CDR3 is TGTGCCGGCAGCCAAGAGAGTATCTCCTACAATGAGCAGTACTTC.

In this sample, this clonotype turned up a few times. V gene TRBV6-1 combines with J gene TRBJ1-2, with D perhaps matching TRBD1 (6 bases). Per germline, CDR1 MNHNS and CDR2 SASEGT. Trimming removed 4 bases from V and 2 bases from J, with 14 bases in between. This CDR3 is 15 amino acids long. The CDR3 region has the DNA TGTGCCAGCAGTGTTTTTGGACAGCACAACTATGGCTACACCTTC. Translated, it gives CASSVFGQHNYGYTF.